This record concerns one TCR beta chain sequence. As for time point: pre-treatment baseline. One draw preceded checkpoint blockade; another followed its first cycle at week 3. Disease control meant complete response, partial response or stable disease at 12 weeks. Patients had no prior systemic cancer treatment, immunosuppressants or other active cancers. These data come from a study of blood T cell dynamics during melanoma immunotherapy. As for the study in general: First-line therapy was either pembrolizumab or nivolumab with ipilimumab for metastatic melanoma.

CDR3 size: 13 residues. CDR1 and CDR2 (germline): SGHRS, YFSETQ. The ends were cut back, 4 bases at V and 6 bases at J, with 12 bases in the middle. The assay was immunoSEQ multiplex PCR, and TCRdb's table has in-frame clones only and misses some. The sample includes about 10,000 clones, roughly nine tenths of them seen just once. The sample was blood, taken from a patient treated with checkpoint blockade. This receptor was identified in a human donor with melanoma. The genes are TRBV5-1 and TRBJ2-3; possible D gene TRBD2, 5 bases. The CDR3: CASSPADLDTQYF. The CDR3, as DNA: TGCGCCAGCAGCCCAGCGGACTTGGATACGCAGTATTTT.